Shown below are 7 T cell receptor beta chains from a single sample sequenced in a study of blood T cell repertoires in COVID-19 (TCRdb year 2020). Libraries came from the immunoSEQ multiplex PCR assay. Sourced from immuneACCESS, this table was stored by TCRdb with only in-frame sequences that have V and J called. A share of the clones is absent; for the studies checked, an unresolved V gene accounts for under half, and the remainder has no known explanation. This sample comprises 350,000 or so clones, roughly nine tenths of them detected only once. The ten largest clones represent roughly 4% of the sample. Sequenced sample: peripheral blood. Receptors originate from an older woman with COVID-19, enrolled during active disease.

V and J are TRBV4-2 and TRBJ1-4, with 7 bases fitting TRBD1. Per germline, CDR1 LGHNA and CDR2 YNFKEQ. Germline trimming cut 4 bases from V and 8 bases from J; bases unmatched to any gene: 13. This CDR3 is 16 amino acids long. The CDR3 DNA sequence: TGTGCCAGCAGCCGGACCTCGACAGGGATAGGGGAAAAACTGTTTTTT. Protein product: CASSRTSTGIGEKLFF.

This clone was recorded once. V is TRBV12-3 or TRBV12-4 and J is TRBJ1-1; perhaps TRBD1 as D (6 bases). The CDR3 is 13 residues long. The V and J ends lost 6 bases and 5 bases respectively, with 13 bases between them. The CDR3 is CASRAGTSTEAFF. The CDR3 DNA follows: TGTGCCAGCAGGGCCGGGACATCTACTGAAGCTTTCTTT.

The chain's CDR3 is CASVLAGNTGELFF. In DNA form, the CDR3 reads TGTGCCAGCGTCCTAGCGGGCAACACCGGGGAGCTGTTTTTT. The gene calls are TRBV28 and TRBJ2-2; 8 bases are a match to TRBD2. The germline gives CDR1 MDHEN, CDR2 SYDVKM. Losses at the gene ends were 8 bases for V and 2 bases for J; bases not matched to a gene: 4. The CDR3 is 14 residues long.

V gene TRBV2 combines with J gene TRBJ1-2; unclear D gene. Looked up from germline, CDR1 is SNHLY and CDR2 is FYNNEI. The V and J ends lost 4 bases and 5 bases respectively, with 14 bases between them. CDR3 length: 14 residues. The CDR3: CASSGQQASYGYTF. CDR3 sequence (DNA): TGTGCCAGCAGTGGGCAGCAGGCTTCGTATGGCTACACCTTC.

The chain is built from TRBV6-1 and TRBJ1-3; D gene unclear. Germline V gives CDR1 MNHNS, CDR2 SASEGT. The CDR3 extends over 15 amino acids. Trimming pared 3 bases from V and 0 bases from J, leaving 9 bases between. As DNA, the CDR3 is TGTGCCAGCAGTGACCCCGGGTTCTCTGGAAACACCATATATTTT. Its translation is CASSDPGFSGNTIYF.

The chain links TRBV5-8 to TRBJ2-3; 9 bases align to TRBD2. This CDR3 contains 14 residues. Germline V gene sequence: CDR1 SGHTS, CDR2 YDEGEE. The ends lost 7 bases at V and 5 bases at J; junction bases unmatched: 8. The CDR3 sequence is CASRKRGAQDTQYF. The CDR3 coding sequence is TGTGCCAGCCGTAAGCGGGGGGCCCAAGATACGCAGTATTTT.

This rearrangement joins TRBV3-1 (or the pseudogene TRBV3-2) to TRBJ1-1; possible D gene TRBD1, 6 bases. Trimming left V 2 bases short and J 11 bases short, with 15 bases between. CDR1 is LGHDT, CDR2 YNNKEL, per germline (reference sequence). This CDR3 region has 13 residues. Here the CDR3 DNA reads TGTGCCAGCAGCCAATCCGACAGGCTCGGCGCTTTCTTT. Translating gives CASSQSDRLGAFF.